Sequencing of this TCR beta chain was carried out in a study of Tregs in tolerant kidney transplant recipients. Overall study results and limits: Expanding Tregs on activated donor B cells appeared to best identify donor-specific TCRbeta clones. The small number of patients limits these findings pending further validation.

The table came from immunoSEQ multiplex PCR; TCRdb's copy has only in-frame clones and leaves some out. The sample comprises over 50,000 clones, approximately 85% of which are singletons, and roughly 2% rests with the top ten. Remarks on this clone: Its target is not known.

CD4+CD25+CD127- Tregs, CD4+CD25- non-Tregs, CD4 and CD8 cells were sorted. V was cut by 5 bases and J by 5 bases, with 11 bases left in between. The germline V gene has CDR1 SGHAT and CDR2 FQNNGV. This CDR3 contains 13 residues. The source is a human donor who received a combined kidney and bone marrow transplant. The rearrangement uses TRBV11-2 and TRBJ2-3; the D gene is possibly TRBD1 (5 bases). This specimen was Tregs from blood, taken before the transplant. This CDR3 reads CASSPDRLDTQYF. In DNA, the CDR3 is TGTGCCAGCAGCCCCGACAGACTAGATACGCAGTATTTT.